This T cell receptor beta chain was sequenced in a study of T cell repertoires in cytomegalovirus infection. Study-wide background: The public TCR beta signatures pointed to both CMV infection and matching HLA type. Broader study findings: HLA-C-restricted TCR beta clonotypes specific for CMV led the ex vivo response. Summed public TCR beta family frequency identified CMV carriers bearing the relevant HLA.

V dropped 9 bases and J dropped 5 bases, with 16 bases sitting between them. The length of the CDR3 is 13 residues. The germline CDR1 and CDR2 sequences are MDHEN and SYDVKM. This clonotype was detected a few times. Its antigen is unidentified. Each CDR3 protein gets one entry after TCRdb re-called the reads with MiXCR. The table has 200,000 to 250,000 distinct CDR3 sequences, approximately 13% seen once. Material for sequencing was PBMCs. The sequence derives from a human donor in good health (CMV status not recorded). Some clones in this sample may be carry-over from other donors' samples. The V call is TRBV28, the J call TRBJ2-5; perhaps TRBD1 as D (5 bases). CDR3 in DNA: TGTGCCAGTAAAGGCGGTCCAGGGGAGACCCAGTACTTC. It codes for CASKGGPGETQYF. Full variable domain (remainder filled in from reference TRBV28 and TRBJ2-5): DVKVTQSSRYLVKRTGEKVFLECVQDMDHENMFWYRQDPGLGLRLIYFSYDVKMKEKGDIPEGYSVSREKKERFSLILESASTNQTSMYLCASKGGPGETQYFGPGTRLLVL.